Listed here are 9 T cell receptor beta chains from one sample, sequenced in a study of shared clonotypes between healthy human individuals. The naive CD8 fraction comprised CD45RO-negative cells positively selected for CCR7 and excluded terminally differentiated effector memory CD45RA+ cells. The data were produced by immunoSEQ multiplex PCR, yet TCRdb's version contains in-frame clones alone and is incomplete. The table shows a few million clones, with around 93% occurring only once. The sample consisted of naive CD8+ T cells from PBMCs. The receptors were sampled from a young man in good health. Some clones in this sample may be carry-over from other donors' samples.

The chain couples TRBV6-1 to TRBJ2-7; D gene ambiguous. V was trimmed by 1 base and J by 0 bases, leaving 10 bases between them. The CDR3 length is 15 residues. Per the germline V gene, CDR1 is MNHNS and CDR2 is SASEGT. The CDR3 bases are TGTGCCAGCAGTGAAGATCGCACGAGCTCCTACGAGCAGTACTTC. As protein: CASSEDRTSSYEQYF.

V gene TRBV6-4 combines with J gene TRBJ1-1; D remains ambiguous. V shed 0 bases and J shed 0 bases, with 5 bases lying between them. Germline CDR1 and CDR2: MRHNA and SNTAGT. CDR3 size: 14 residues. The CDR3: CASSDSTLNTEAFF. The CDR3 DNA is TGTGCCAGCAGTGACTCGACCCTGAACACTGAAGCTTTCTTT.

The J gene is TRBJ1-2, the V gene TRBV6-5; no clear D. The CDR3 sequence is 15 residues long. Germline lookup yields CDR1 MNHEY and CDR2 SVGAGI. Trimming shortened V by 0 bases and J by 4 bases, and 12 bases separated the two germline ends. CDR3: CASSYSRGSSYGYTF. The CDR3 DNA follows: TGTGCCAGCAGTTACTCCCGGGGTTCCAGCTATGGCTACACCTTC.

The gene calls are TRBV19 and TRBJ2-7; 8 nucleotides agree with TRBD1. This CDR3 has 13 residues. In germline, CDR1 is LNHDA, CDR2 SQIVND (reference sequence). The junction had 3 bases not matched to a gene; V was cut back by 6 bases and J by 2 bases. CDR3: CASRSTGAYEQYF. The CDR3 DNA is TGTGCCAGTAGATCGACAGGGGCCTACGAGCAGTACTTC.

The chain couples TRBV6-5 to TRBJ1-1; maybe TRBD1 (5 bases). Germline assignment: CDR1 MNHEY and CDR2 SVGAGI. This CDR3 comprises 13 residues. Trimming removed 5 bases from V and 6 bases from J, with 13 bases in between. CDR3 protein: CASSDGQGSEAFF. The CDR3 bases are TGTGCCAGCAGTGATGGTCAGGGCTCTGAAGCTTTCTTT.

The V call is TRBV9, the J call TRBJ1-4; D may be TRBD1 (5 bases). Looked up from germline, CDR1 is SGDLS and CDR2 is YYNGEE. The V gene lost 0 bases and the J gene lost 8 bases, with 11 bases spanning the gap. CDR3 length: 14 residues. Here the CDR3 DNA reads TGTGCCAGCAGCGTAGAGGCAAGGGGAGAAAAACTGTTTTTT. It translates to CASSVEARGEKLFF.

The rearrangement joins TRBV7-2 to TRBJ1-5, with unresolved D. From germline, CDR1 is SGHTA and CDR2 FQGNSA. Trimming removed 1 base from V and 0 bases from J, with 13 bases in between. The CDR3 spans 17 residues. This CDR3 reads CASSLVFAGVSNQPQHF. The CDR3 DNA sequence: TGTGCCAGCAGCTTAGTTTTTGCTGGGGTTAGCAATCAGCCCCAGCATTTT.

The genes are TRBV9 and TRBJ2-7; D uncertain. Germline V gene sequence: CDR1 SGDLS, CDR2 YYNGEE. V lost 4 bases, J lost 1 base, and 21 bases lay in between. This CDR3 has 17 amino acids. The CDR3 bases are TGTGCCAGCAGCAAAGCACCTCTTCCCTCCGGGTCCTACGAGCAGTACTTC. It is translated as CASSKAPLPSGSYEQYF.

The chain is built from TRBV6-1 and TRBJ1-5; D is possibly TRBD1 (5 bases). The germline gives CDR1 MNHNS, CDR2 SASEGT. The CDR3 is 15 amino acids. Trimming stripped 7 bases from V and 3 bases from J, with 16 bases between. This chain's CDR3 is CASMGGRGVNQPQHF. The CDR3 DNA reads TGTGCCAGCATGGGGGGGAGAGGAGTCAATCAGCCCCAGCATTTT.